The clone carrying this T cell receptor (beta chain) was seen many times. The record originates from a study of T cells in Graves' hyperthyroidism and ophthalmopathy. Germline CDR1 is SGHAT and CDR2 is FQNNGV. V lost 7 bases and J lost 2; bases outside the gene matches: 8. This CDR3 has 15 residues. TCR beta CDR3 sequences were amplified from RNA transcripts. The study used the HTBI primer set for a first-round RT-PCR of the TCR CDR3. TCRdb analysed the multiplex PCR reads with MiXCR anew, one entry per CDR3 protein. In the table there are 400,000 to 600,000 distinct CDR3 sequences, under 25% of which are singletons.

The J gene is TRBJ2-4, the V gene TRBV11-2; TRBD1 agrees at 7 bases. The receptor's source is a man between 18 and 29 years old with Graves' hyperthyroidism. The sequencing input was blood. The CDR3 sequence is CASTNRGRTKNIQYF. The CDR3 coding sequence is TGTGCCAGCACGAACAGGGGAAGAACCAAAAACATTCAGTACTTC.